This T cell receptor (beta chain) was obtained from a study of PD-1 blockade in classical Hodgkin lymphoma. Study-level findings and limits: Lower baseline TCR diversity was reported for newly diagnosed patients than for healthy donors.

Produced via immunoSEQ multiplex PCR; TCRdb's table is partial and in-frame only. The sample yields about 35,000 clones, roughly 91% seen once. The time point: newly diagnosed, previously untreated cHL patient sample. The study purified CD4+ T cells from thawed PBMCs using magnetic negative selection. V was pared by 2 bases and J by 6 bases, with 12 bases of the junction left unmatched. CDR1 MDHEN and CDR2 SYDVKM come from the germline V gene. There are 17 residues in the CDR3. Concerning this clone: The antigen remains unidentified.

The TCR originated in a human donor with classical Hodgkin lymphoma. The gene calls are TRBV28 and TRBJ2-1, with TRBD2 matching 8 bases. The sample consisted of CD4+ T cells from blood. The CDR3 DNA follows: TGTGCCAGCAGTTTACGGATTAATTGGCGGGAGGCCAATGAGCAGTTCTTC. Its translation: CASSLRINWREANEQFF.